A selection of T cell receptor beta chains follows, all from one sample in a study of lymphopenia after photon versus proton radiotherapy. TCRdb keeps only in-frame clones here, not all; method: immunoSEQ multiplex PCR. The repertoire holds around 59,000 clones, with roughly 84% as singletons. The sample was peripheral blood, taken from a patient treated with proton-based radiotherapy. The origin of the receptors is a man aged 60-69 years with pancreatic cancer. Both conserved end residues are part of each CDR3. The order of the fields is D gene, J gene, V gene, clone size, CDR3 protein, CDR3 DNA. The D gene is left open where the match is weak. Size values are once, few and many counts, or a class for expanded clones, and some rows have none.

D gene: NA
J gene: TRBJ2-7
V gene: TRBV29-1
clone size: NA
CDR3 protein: CSVDGTGTYEQYF
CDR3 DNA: TGCAGCGTCGACGGAACAGGGACCTACGAGCAGTACTTC

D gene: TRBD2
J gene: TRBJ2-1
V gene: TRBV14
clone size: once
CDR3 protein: CASSQALAGGGEQFF
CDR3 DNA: TGTGCCAGCAGCCAAGCCCTAGCGGGAGGGGGTGAGCAGTTCTTC

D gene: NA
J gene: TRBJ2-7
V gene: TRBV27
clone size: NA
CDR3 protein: CASSNQGYEQYF
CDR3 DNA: TGTGCCAGCAGCAATCAAGGGTACGAGCAGTACTTC

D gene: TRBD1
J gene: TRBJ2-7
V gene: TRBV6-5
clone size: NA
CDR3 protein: CASRRQGGSYEQYF
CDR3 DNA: TGTGCCAGCAGGAGACAGGGTGGCTCCTACGAGCAGTACTTC

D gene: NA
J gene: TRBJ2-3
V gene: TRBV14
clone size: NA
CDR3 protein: CASSQAQFKPTDTQYF
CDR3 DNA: TGTGCCAGCAGCCAAGCTCAGTTCAAACCCACAGATACGCAGTATTTT

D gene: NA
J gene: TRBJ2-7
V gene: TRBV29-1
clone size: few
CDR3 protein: CSVRPLAGSSYEQYF
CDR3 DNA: TGCAGCGTTAGACCGCTCGCGGGTAGCTCCTACGAGCAGTACTTC

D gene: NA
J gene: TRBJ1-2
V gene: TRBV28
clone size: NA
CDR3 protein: CATRSRGLIGYTF
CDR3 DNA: TGTGCCACCAGGTCCCGGGGGTTGATCGGCTACACCTTC

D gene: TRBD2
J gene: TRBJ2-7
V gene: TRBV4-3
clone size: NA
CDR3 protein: CASSRTSGGLYEQYF
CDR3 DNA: TGCGCCAGCAGCCGAACGTCGGGGGGATTATACGAGCAGTACTTC

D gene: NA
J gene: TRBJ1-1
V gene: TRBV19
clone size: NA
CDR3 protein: CATHPGTENTEAFF
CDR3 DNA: TGTGCCACCCACCCCGGGACGGAGAACACTGAAGCTTTCTTT

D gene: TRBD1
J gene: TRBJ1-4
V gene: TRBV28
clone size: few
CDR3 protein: CASSPPGQWGEKLFF
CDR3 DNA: TGTGCCAGCAGTCCGCCGGGACAGTGGGGCGAAAAACTGTTTTTT

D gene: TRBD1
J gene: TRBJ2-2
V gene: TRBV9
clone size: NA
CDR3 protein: CASSTRQGGTGELFF
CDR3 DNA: TGTGCCAGCAGCACCCGACAGGGGGGCACCGGGGAGCTGTTTTTT

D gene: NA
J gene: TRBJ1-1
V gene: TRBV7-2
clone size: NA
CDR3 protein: CASSARGADTEAFF
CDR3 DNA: TGTGCCAGCAGCGCCCGGGGGGCTGACACTGAAGCTTTCTTT

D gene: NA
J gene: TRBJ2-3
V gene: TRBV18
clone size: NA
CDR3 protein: CASSPRTLTDTQYF
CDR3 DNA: TGTGCCAGCTCACCGCGGACGTTGACAGATACGCAGTATTTT

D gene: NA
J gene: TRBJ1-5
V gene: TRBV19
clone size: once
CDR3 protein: CASKNTVAYQPQHF
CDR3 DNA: TGTGCCAGTAAAAATACAGTCGCGTACCAGCCCCAGCATTTT

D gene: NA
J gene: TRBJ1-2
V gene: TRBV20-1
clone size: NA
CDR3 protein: CSASRTNGYTF
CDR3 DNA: TGCAGTGCCTCCCGGACAAATGGCTACACCTTC

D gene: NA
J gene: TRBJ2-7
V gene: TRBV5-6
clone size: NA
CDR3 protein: CASSPAARGYEQYF
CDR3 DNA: TGTGCCAGCAGCCCCGCGGCTAGGGGCTACGAGCAGTACTTC

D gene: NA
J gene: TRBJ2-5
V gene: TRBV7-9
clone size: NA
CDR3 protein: CASSSQALARYF
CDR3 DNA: TGTGCCAGCAGCTCCCAGGCCCTGGCCAGGTACTTC

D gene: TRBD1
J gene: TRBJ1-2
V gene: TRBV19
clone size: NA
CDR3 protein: CASSTTGTGENYGYTF
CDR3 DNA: TGTGCCAGTAGTACCACCGGGACAGGGGAGAACTATGGCTACACCTTC

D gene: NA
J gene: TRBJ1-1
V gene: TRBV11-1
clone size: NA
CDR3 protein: CASSLKGVGTEAFF
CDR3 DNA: TGTGCCAGCAGCTTAAAGGGAGTTGGCACTGAAGCTTTCTTT

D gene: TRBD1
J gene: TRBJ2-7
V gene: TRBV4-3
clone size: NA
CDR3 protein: CASSQGTEYEQYF
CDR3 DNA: TGCGCCAGCAGCCAGGGGACAGAGTACGAGCAGTACTTC

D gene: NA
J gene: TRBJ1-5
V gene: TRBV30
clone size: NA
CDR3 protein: CAWSVSGDQPQHF
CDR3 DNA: TGTGCCTGGAGTGTTAGTGGGGATCAGCCCCAGCATTTT

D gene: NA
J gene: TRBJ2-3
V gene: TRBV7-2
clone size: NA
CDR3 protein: CASSLGTDTQYF
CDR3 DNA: TGTGCCAGCAGCTTGGGCACAGATACGCAGTATTTT

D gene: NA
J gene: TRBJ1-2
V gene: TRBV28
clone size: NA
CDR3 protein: CASSLEGRGMNNYGYTF
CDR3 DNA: TGTGCCAGCAGTTTAGAGGGGAGGGGGATGAATAATTATGGCTACACCTTC

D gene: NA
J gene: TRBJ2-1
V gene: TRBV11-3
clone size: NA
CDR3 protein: CASSLHRGEQFF
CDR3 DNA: TGTGCCAGCAGCTTACATCGCGGTGAGCAGTTCTTC

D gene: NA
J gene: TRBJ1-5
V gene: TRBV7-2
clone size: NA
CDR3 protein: CASSLQNQPQHF
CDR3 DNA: TGTGCCAGCAGCTTACAGAATCAGCCCCAGCATTTT

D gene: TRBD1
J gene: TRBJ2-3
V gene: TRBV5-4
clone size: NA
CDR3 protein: CASSWDSTSTDTQYF
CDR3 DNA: TGTGCCAGCAGCTGGGACAGCACTAGCACAGATACGCAGTATTTT

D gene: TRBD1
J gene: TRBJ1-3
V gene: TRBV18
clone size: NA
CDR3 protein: CASSLLPDRGRYTIYF
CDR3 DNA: TGTGCCAGCTCACTTCTACCGGACAGGGGGCGTTACACCATATATTTT

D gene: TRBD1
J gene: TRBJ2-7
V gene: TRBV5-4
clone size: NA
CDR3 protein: CASSTDRDRGHEQYF
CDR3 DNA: TGTGCCAGCAGCACGGACCGGGACAGGGGACACGAGCAGTACTTC

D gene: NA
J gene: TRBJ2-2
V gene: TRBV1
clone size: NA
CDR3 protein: CTSSRLGGTNTGELFF
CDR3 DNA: TGCACCAGCAGCCGTCTCGGGGGCACGAACACCGGGGAGCTGTTTTTT

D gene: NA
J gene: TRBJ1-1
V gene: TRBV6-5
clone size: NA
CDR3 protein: CASSYSGREAFF
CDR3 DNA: TGTGCCAGCAGTTACTCGGGAAGGGAAGCTTTCTTT

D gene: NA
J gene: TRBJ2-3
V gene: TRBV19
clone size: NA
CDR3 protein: CASSIASITDTQYF
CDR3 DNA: TGTGCCAGTAGTATCGCCAGTATCACAGATACGCAGTATTTT

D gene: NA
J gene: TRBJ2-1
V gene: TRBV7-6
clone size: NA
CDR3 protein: CASSLAVGNEQFF
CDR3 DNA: TGTGCCAGCAGCTTAGCTGTGGGGAATGAGCAGTTCTTC

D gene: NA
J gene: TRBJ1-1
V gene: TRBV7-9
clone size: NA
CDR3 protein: CASSLGQFTSGNTEAFF
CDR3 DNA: TGTGCCAGCAGCTTAGGACAGTTTACGAGCGGGAACACTGAAGCTTTCTTT

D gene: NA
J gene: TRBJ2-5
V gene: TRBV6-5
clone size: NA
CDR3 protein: CASSRPPPLETQYF
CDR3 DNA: TGTGCCAGCAGCCGTCCACCGCCCCTGGAGACCCAGTACTTC

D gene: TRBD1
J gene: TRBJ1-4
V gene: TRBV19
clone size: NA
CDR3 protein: CASSIRGKEKLFF
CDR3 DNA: TGTGCCAGTAGTATCAGGGGGAAGGAAAAACTGTTTTTT

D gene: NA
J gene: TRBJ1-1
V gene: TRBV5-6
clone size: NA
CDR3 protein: CASSLGGTTEAFF
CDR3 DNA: TGTGCCAGCAGCTTGGGGGGAACCACTGAAGCTTTCTTT

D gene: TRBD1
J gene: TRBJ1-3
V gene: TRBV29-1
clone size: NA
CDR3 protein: CSATRTGRTGNTIYF
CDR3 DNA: TGCAGCGCGACCCGGACAGGCCGTACCGGAAACACCATATATTTT

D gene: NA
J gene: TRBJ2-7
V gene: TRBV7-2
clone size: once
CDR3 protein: CASSLDLSSYEQYF
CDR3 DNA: TGTGCCAGCAGCTTGGACTTGAGCTCCTACGAGCAGTACTTC

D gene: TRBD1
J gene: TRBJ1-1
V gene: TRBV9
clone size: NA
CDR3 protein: CASSAQGAGTEAFF
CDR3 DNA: TGTGCCAGCAGCGCCCAGGGGGCGGGAACTGAAGCTTTCTTT

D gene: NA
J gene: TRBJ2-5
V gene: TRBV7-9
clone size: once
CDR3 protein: CASSSGGAAYQETQYF
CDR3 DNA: TGTGCCAGCAGCTCTGGGGGAGCAGCGTACCAAGAGACCCAGTACTTC

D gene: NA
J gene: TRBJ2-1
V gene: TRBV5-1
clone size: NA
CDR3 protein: CASSLAPSLSEQFF
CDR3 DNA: TGCGCCAGCAGCCTAGCCCCGAGTCTCAGTGAGCAGTTCTTC

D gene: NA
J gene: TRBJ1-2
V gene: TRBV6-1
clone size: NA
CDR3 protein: CASSEATGTANYGYTF
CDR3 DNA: TGTGCCAGCAGTGAAGCCACAGGAACCGCTAACTATGGCTACACCTTC

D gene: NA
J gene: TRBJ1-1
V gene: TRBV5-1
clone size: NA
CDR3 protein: CASSRDGRNTEAFF
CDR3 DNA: TGCGCCAGCAGCCGGGACGGCCGGAACACTGAAGCTTTCTTT

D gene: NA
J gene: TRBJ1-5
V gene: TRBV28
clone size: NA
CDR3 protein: CASSGGKIQPQHF
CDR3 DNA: TGTGCCAGCAGTGGGGGAAAAATTCAGCCCCAGCATTTT

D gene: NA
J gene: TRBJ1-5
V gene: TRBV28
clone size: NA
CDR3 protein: CASSLGGANNQPQHF
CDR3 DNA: TGTGCCAGCAGCCTGGGGGGGGCTAACAATCAGCCCCAGCATTTT

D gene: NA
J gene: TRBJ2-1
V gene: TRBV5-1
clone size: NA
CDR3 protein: CASSLSAGIGEQFF
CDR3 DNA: TGCGCCAGCAGCTTGTCCGCGGGAATTGGTGAGCAGTTCTTC

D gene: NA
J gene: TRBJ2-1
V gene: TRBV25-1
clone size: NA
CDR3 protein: CASSALNEQFF
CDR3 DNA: TGTGCCAGCAGTGCCCTTAATGAGCAGTTCTTC

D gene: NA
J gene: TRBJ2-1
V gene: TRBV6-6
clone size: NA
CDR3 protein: CASSLLMLRGEQFF
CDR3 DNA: TGTGCCAGCAGCCTCTTGATGCTTAGGGGGGAGCAGTTCTTC